The present entry profiles one TCR beta chain with its context. Only in-frame clones appear in the TCRdb table, and some are missing; sequencing was by immunoSEQ multiplex PCR. This table holds tens of thousands of clones, approximately 79% found once. The CDR3 length is 14 residues. V was clipped by 7 bases and J by 4 bases, with 16 bases between them. The germline CDR1 and CDR2 sequences are SGHTA and FQGNSA. These data come from a study of blood T cell repertoires in COVID-19. Across the whole study: Whether acute or convalescent, the COVID-19 samples came from the United States, Italy and Spain. Sources were T cells, B-cell-depleted T cells, or PBMCs; the material itself was cDNA or gDNA.

Sequenced: peripheral blood. The chain recombines TRBV7-2 with TRBJ2-5, with D tentatively TRBD2 (6 bases). The source of this sequence is an older man with acute or convalescent COVID-19. The CDR3 sequence is CASTLGGAPETQYF. In DNA form, the CDR3 reads TGTGCCAGCACCCTAGGAGGGGCCCCAGAGACCCAGTACTTC.